A single sample is the source of the 27 T cell receptor beta chains below, sequenced in a study of CD8 T cells in Susac syndrome. Reverse transcription of roughly 0.5 to 1 ug RNA used random hexamers. TCRdb itself ran the immunoSEQ multiplex PCR reads through MiXCR, one entry per CDR3 protein. The sample carries 250,000 to 300,000 distinct CDR3 sequences, 70% to 90% recorded once. Sequencing was done on a sample of CD8+ T cells from PBMCs. These TCRs come from a human donor with multiple sclerosis.

The J gene is TRBJ2-5, the V gene TRBV27, with TRBD2 identical over 10 bases. CDR1 and CDR2 from the germline V gene are MNHEY and SMNVEV (reference sequence). Germline trimming cut 3 bases from V and 2 bases from J; bases unmatched to any gene: 3. The CDR3 sequence is 15 residues long. CDR3 sequence: CASSFTSGAQETQYF. Here the CDR3 DNA reads TGTGCCAGCAGTTTTACTAGCGGGGCACAAGAGACCCAGTACTTC.

Only one count was recorded for this clonotype. The chain carries TRBV9 and TRBJ2-3, with D possibly TRBD2 on 6 matching bases. There are 15 residues in the CDR3. Trimming stripped 4 bases from V and 2 bases from J, with 14 bases between. CDR1 and CDR2 (germline): SGDLS, YYNGEE. CDR3 coding DNA: TGTGCCAGCAGCTCAGACGGGCGGGACACAGATACGCAGTATTTT. It codes for CASSSDGRDTDTQYF.

This chain joins TRBV11-2 and TRBJ1-1; no reliable D call. The CDR3 loop spans 15 amino acids. The V and J ends lost 1 base and 5 bases respectively, with 14 bases between them. Germline V gene lookup returns CDR1 SGHAT and CDR2 FQNNGV. This CDR3 reads CASSLAVGRSTEAFF. For the CDR3, the DNA is TGTGCCAGCAGCTTAGCGGTTGGGAGGAGTACTGAAGCTTTCTTT.

This clonotype was picked up a small number of times. V usage is TRBV6-1 and J usage is TRBJ1-3; D remains ambiguous. The CDR3 totals 14 residues. Trimming removed 7 bases at V and 3 bases at J, with 13 bases between. Germline V gene data show CDR1 as MNHNS and CDR2 as SASEGT. The CDR3 sequence is CASTTLWGGNTIYF. For the CDR3, the DNA is TGTGCCAGCACCACACTTTGGGGTGGAAACACCATATATTTT.

The chain uses TRBV7-9 and TRBJ2-5; 10 nucleotides agree with TRBD1. J lost 5 bases, V lost 3 bases, and 6 bases had no gene match. Germline CDR1 SEHNR, CDR2 FQNEAQ (reference sequence). The CDR3 has 15 residues. Here the CDR3 DNA reads TGTGCCAGCAGCTTCCCCGACAGGGGGCGGGAGACCCAGTACTTC. Protein sequence: CASSFPDRGRETQYF. Filled out from reference TRBV7-9 and TRBJ2-5, the complete variable domain reads DTGVSQNPRHKITKRGQNVTFRCDPISEHNRLYWYRQTLGQGPEFLTYFQNEAQLEKSRLLSDRFSAERPKGSFSTLEIQRTEQGDSAMYLCASSFPDRGRETQYFGPGTRLLVL.

This clonotype was detected once. The chain couples TRBV25-1 to TRBJ2-7; D gene uncertain. V was clipped by 6 bases and J by 5 bases, with 14 bases between them. Germline V gene data show CDR1 as MGHDK and CDR2 as SYGVNS. The CDR3 covers 13 residues. In DNA, the CDR3 is TGTGCCAGCAGCCTCGGCTTTATAAACGAGCAGTACTTC. The encoded protein is CASSLGFINEQYF.

The chain carries TRBV6-2 or TRBV6-3 and TRBJ2-7, with D unresolved. The CDR3 runs to 15 residues. V dropped 10 bases and J dropped 4 bases, with 23 bases sitting between them. The V gene's germline CDR1 is MNHEY and CDR2 SVGEGT. CDR3 sequence reads: CATQWKRTILYEQYF. CDR3 nucleotides: TGTGCCACTCAATGGAAGCGAACCATTTTGTACGAGCAGTACTTC.

This chain uses TRBV28 with TRBJ2-7; tentative D call: TRBD2 (5 bases). The germline V gene has CDR1 MDHEN and CDR2 SYDVKM. Trimming removed 3 bases from V and 3 bases from J, with 18 bases in between. The CDR3 is 16 residues long. The CDR3 reads CASSFPPAAGLYEQYF. Written as DNA, the CDR3 is TGTGCCAGCAGTTTTCCCCCGGCGGCGGGCCTCTACGAGCAGTACTTC.

The chain recombines TRBV12-3 or TRBV12-4 with TRBJ2-6; 8 bases fit TRBD1. Germline trimming cut 6 bases from V and 7 bases from J; bases unmatched to any gene: 11. The CDR3 runs 16 residues. The CDR3 DNA is TGTGCCAGCAGGTCCACAGGGGGTCGGGGCGCCAACGTCCTGACTTTC. This translates into CASRSTGGRGANVLTF.

The V call is TRBV28, the J call TRBJ2-1; 7 nucleotides line up with TRBD1. V gave up 8 bases and J gave up 4 bases; unmatched junction bases: 5. CDR1 is MDHEN and CDR2 is SYDVKM in the germline V gene. This CDR3 is 13 amino acids long. The CDR3 DNA follows: TGTGCCAGCCGGGGACAGATATACAATGAGCAGTTCTTC. This sequence encodes CASRGQIYNEQFF.

The chain recombines TRBV28 with TRBJ2-7; tentative D call: TRBD2 (5 bases). This CDR3 region has 13 residues. From germline, CDR1 is MDHEN and CDR2 SYDVKM. Trimming took off 5 bases at V and 5 bases at J, with 13 bases between the two ends. CDR3 in DNA: TGTGCCAGCAGTACCCGGAGGAGCCACGAGCAGTACTTC. It specifies CASSTRRSHEQYF.

V usage is TRBV5-8 and J usage is TRBJ2-5; D possibly corresponds to TRBD1 (5 bases). Trimming took 0 bases from V and 3 from J, leaving 12 bases between them. Germline lookup yields CDR1 SGHTS and CDR2 YDEGEE. The CDR3 extends over 15 amino acids. The CDR3 region is CASSLGRQSEETQYF. The CDR3 nucleotides read TGTGCCAGCAGCTTGGGGCGACAGTCAGAAGAGACCCAGTACTTC.

This sequence joins TRBV27 and TRBJ1-2, with D unresolved. The germline CDR1 and CDR2 sequences are MNHEY and SMNVEV (reference sequence). This CDR3 is built from 14 residues. The ends were cut back, 8 bases at V and 5 bases at J, with 18 bases in the middle. Here the CDR3 DNA reads TGTGCCAGCTCACCCCAGCAAGGTTATTATGGCTACACCTTC. It yields the protein CASSPQQGYYGYTF.

The V gene is TRBV20-1, the J gene TRBJ2-1; D ambiguous. Trimming cost V 6 bases and J 0 bases, with 12 bases left between them. The CDR3 consists of 14 residues. The germline gives CDR1 DFQATT, CDR2 SNEGSKA (reference sequence). For the CDR3, the DNA is TGCAGTGCCCCCAGCGAGAGCTCCTACAATGAGCAGTTCTTC. It encodes CSAPSESSYNEQFF.

CDR3 sequence reads: CASSLARGWEQFF. The CDR3 DNA reads as TGTGCCAGCAGCTTAGCGCGTGGGTGGGAGCAGTTCTTC. The chain uses TRBV7-8 and TRBJ2-1; D is ambiguous. The germline V gene encodes CDR1 SGHVS and CDR2 FQNEAQ. CDR3 length equals 13 residues. V was clipped by 0 bases and J by 10 bases, with 10 bases between them.

The chain couples TRBV2 to TRBJ2-7; 7 nucleotides align to TRBD1. V gave up 9 bases and J gave up 0 bases; unmatched junction bases: 8. This CDR3 comprises 14 residues. Germline CDR1 is SNHLY and CDR2 is FYNNEI. CDR3 nucleotides: TGTGCCAGAGGATCACGGGACAGCTCCTACGAGCAGTACTTC. Amino acids: CARGSRDSSYEQYF.

V and J are TRBV7-9 and TRBJ2-1; 10 bases fit TRBD2. The trim removed 2 bases at V and 5 bases at J, leaving 6 bases unmatched. Germline loops: CDR1 SEHNR, CDR2 FQNEAQ (reference sequence). The CDR3 length is 16 residues. CDR3 loop: CASSLIAGGRDNEQFF. DNA for the CDR3: TGTGCCAGCAGCTTAATAGCGGGAGGTCGGGACAATGAGCAGTTCTTC.

The chain carries TRBV29-1 and TRBJ2-1, with TRBD1 matching over 7 bases. This CDR3 is 11 amino acids long. The V gene's germline CDR1 is SQVTM and CDR2 ANQGSEA. The V segment lost 6 bases and the J segment 8 bases; nucleotides outside the gene matches: 4. CDR3 nucleotide sequence: TGCAGCGTAGAGGGGGCCGATGAGCAGTTCTTC. Protein product: CSVEGADEQFF.

This rearrangement joins TRBV20-1 to TRBJ2-1, with TRBD2 identical over 8 bases. V shed 3 bases, J shed 6 bases, and the junction held 10 bases outside the gene matches. Germline CDR1 DFQATT, CDR2 SNEGSKA (reference sequence). This CDR3 is 15 amino acids long. The CDR3 protein is CSASGAGVWTNEQFF. As DNA, the CDR3 is TGCAGTGCTAGCGGAGCGGGAGTCTGGACCAATGAGCAGTTCTTC.

This sequence joins TRBV28 and TRBJ2-7; D not certain. V lost 3 bases and J 6 bases, leaving 12 bases between the germline ends. Germline V lookup: CDR1 MDHEN, CDR2 SYDVKM. This CDR3 is built from 13 residues. CDR3 bases: TGTGCCAGCAGTTTGCCGAACAGTGGCGAGCAGTACTTC. Residues: CASSLPNSGEQYF.

This clonotype was found once. CDR3 nucleotide sequence: TGTGCCAGCAGCGTAGAGGGAGGGAGCAATCAGCCCCAGCATTTT. It translates to CASSVEGGSNQPQHF. This chain uses TRBV9 with TRBJ1-5, with D unclear. The V and J ends lost 0 bases and 1 base respectively, with 8 bases between them. CDR1 and CDR2 (germline): SGDLS, YYNGEE. The CDR3 has 15 amino acids.

The chain is built from TRBV5-4 and TRBJ2-7, with TRBD2 identical over 10 bases. CDR3 size: 15 residues. Trimming at V came to 4 bases and at J to 1 base, leaving 5 bases not matched to a gene. Germline V CDR1 and CDR2: SGHNT, YYREEE (reference sequence). CDR3 sequence (DNA): TGTGCCAGCAGCGCGGAACTAGCGGGGTCCTACGAGCAGTACTTC. This translates into CASSAELAGSYEQYF.

The J gene is TRBJ2-5, the V gene TRBV28; TRBD1 might be the D (6 bases). Trimming removed 1 base from V and 4 bases from J, with 19 bases in between. The CDR3 covers 17 residues. Germline V CDR1 and CDR2: MDHEN, SYDVKM. CDR3 sequence (DNA): TGTGCCAGCAGTTTATTAGTAGTGAGGGCAGGGGTAGAGACCCAGTACTTC. This encodes CASSLLVVRAGVETQYF. Variable domain in full (rest from reference TRBV28 and TRBJ2-5): DVKVTQSSRYLVKRTGEKVFLECVQDMDHENMFWYRQDPGLGLRLIYFSYDVKMKEKGDIPEGYSVSREKKERFSLILESASTNQTSMYLCASSLLVVRAGVETQYFGPGTRLLVL.

The chain carries TRBV10-3 and TRBJ2-7; 10 bases match TRBD2. Trimming removed 0 bases from V and 2 bases from J; junction bases left unmatched: 1. The CDR3 totals 15 residues. Germline loops: CDR1 ENHRY, CDR2 SYGVKD. CDR3 region: CAISESGLAAYEQYF. The CDR3 region has the DNA TGTGCCATCAGTGAGTCCGGACTAGCGGCCTACGAGCAGTACTTC.

The chain links TRBV14 to TRBJ2-1; D is possibly TRBD1 or TRBD2 (5 bases each). Trimming left V 0 bases short and J 0 bases short, with 12 bases between. CDR3 length: 17 residues. From germline, CDR1 is SGHDN and CDR2 FVKESK. The CDR3 DNA follows: TGTGCCAGCAGCCAAGATGGCGAGGGGAACTCCTACAATGAGCAGTTCTTC. It is translated as CASSQDGEGNSYNEQFF.

In the case of this clonotype: Germline and junction disagree at one end, which may indicate a read error. This chain joins TRBV6-6 and TRBJ1-5; TRBD1 aligns across 8 bases. The CDR3 extends over 15 amino acids. Germline CDR1 and CDR2: MNHNY and SVGAGI (reference sequence). The chain's CDR3 is CASSTGGGGNPPQHF. As DNA, the CDR3 is TGTGCCAGCAGCACAGGGGGTGGTGGCAATCCGCCCCAGCATTTT.

The CDR3 DNA follows: TGTGCCAGCACCCCCGCGAGGGGTATAGCTAACTATGGCTACACCTTC. This sequence encodes CASTPARGIANYGYTF. The rearrangement links TRBV6-2 or TRBV6-3 to TRBJ1-2; a possible D gene is TRBD1 (5 bases). Germline V CDR1 and CDR2: MNHEY, SVGEGT. The CDR3 has 16 residues. The V gene lost 7 bases and the J gene lost 0 bases, with 18 bases spanning the gap.